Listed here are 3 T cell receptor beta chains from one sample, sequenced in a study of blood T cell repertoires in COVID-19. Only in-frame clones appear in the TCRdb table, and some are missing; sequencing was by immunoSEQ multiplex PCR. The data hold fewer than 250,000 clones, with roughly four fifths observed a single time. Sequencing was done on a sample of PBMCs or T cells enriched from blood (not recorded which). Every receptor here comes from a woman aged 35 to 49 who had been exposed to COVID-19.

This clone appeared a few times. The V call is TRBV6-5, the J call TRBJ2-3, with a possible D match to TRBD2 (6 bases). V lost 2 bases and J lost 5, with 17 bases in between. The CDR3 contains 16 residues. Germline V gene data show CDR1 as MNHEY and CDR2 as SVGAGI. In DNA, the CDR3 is TGTGCCAGCAGTTACGGGGCGGGGACCATGGGAGATACGCAGTATTTT. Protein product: CASSYGAGTMGDTQYF.

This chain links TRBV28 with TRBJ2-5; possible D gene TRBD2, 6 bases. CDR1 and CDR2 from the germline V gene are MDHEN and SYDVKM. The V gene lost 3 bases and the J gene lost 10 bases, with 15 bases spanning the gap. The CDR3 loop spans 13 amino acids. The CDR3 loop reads CASSFNHRDFQYF. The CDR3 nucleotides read TGTGCCAGCAGTTTCAACCACCGGGACTTCCAGTACTTC. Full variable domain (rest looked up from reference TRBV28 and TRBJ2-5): DVKVTQSSRYLVKRTGEKVFLECVQDMDHENMFWYRQDPGLGLRLIYFSYDVKMKEKGDIPEGYSVSREKKERFSLILESASTNQTSMYLCASSFNHRDFQYFGPGTRLLVL.

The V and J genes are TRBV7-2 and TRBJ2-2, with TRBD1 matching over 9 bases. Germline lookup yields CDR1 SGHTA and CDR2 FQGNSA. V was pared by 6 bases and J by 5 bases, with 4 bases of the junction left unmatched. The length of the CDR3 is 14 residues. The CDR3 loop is CASRVGQGTGELFF. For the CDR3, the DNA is TGTGCCAGCAGAGTAGGACAGGGGACCGGGGAGCTGTTTTTT.